A selection of T cell receptor beta chains follows, all from one sample in a study of T cell responses to AZD1222 COVID-19 vaccine. Produced via immunoSEQ multiplex PCR; TCRdb's table is partial and in-frame only. The repertoire holds 120,000 to 150,000 clones, with around 90% as singletons. This sample comprised peripheral blood, obtained 28 days after the second dose of the MenACWY control vaccine. The receptor set was obtained from an adult who received the MenACWY meningococcal vaccine as a control. Each CDR3 is given with its conserved first and last residue. The D gene is left open where the match is weak. Rows may omit the clone size; those that give it use once, few, many or a size class.

J gene: TRBJ1-5; clone size: -; D gene: -; V gene: TRBV19; CDR3 DNA: TGTGCCAGTAGGTATCGCCCCGTTAGCAATCAGCCCCAGCATTTT; CDR3 protein: CASRYRPVSNQPQHF
J gene: TRBJ1-5; clone size: once; D gene: -; V gene: TRBV19; CDR3 DNA: TGTGCCAGTAGACCTACAACCGGGGGCCCAGTCGGGCCCCAGCATTTT; CDR3 protein: CASRPTTGGPVGPQHF
J gene: TRBJ2-1; clone size: -; D gene: TRBD2; V gene: TRBV10-1; CDR3 DNA: TGCGCCAGCAGTGGGGGACTAGCGGGGTACAATGAGCAGTTCTTC; CDR3 protein: CASSGGLAGYNEQFF
J gene: TRBJ1-1; clone size: -; D gene: TRBD1; V gene: TRBV19; CDR3 DNA: TGTGCCAGTAGTATAGGGACAGGAATTAGCACTGAAGCTTTCTTT; CDR3 protein: CASSIGTGISTEAFF
J gene: TRBJ1-4; clone size: -; D gene: -; V gene: TRBV6-2/TRBV6-3; CDR3 DNA: TGTGCCAGCAGCCCTTATTCAACTAATGAAAAACTGTTTTTT; CDR3 protein: CASSPYSTNEKLFF
J gene: TRBJ2-7; clone size: -; D gene: TRBD2; V gene: TRBV5-1; CDR3 DNA: TGCGCCAGCAGCGCGACGCGCGGGGGCGAGCAGTACTTC; CDR3 protein: CASSATRGGEQYF
J gene: TRBJ2-2; clone size: once; D gene: -; V gene: TRBV6-1; CDR3 DNA: TGTGCCAGCAGCGCCCAGTCCGAGGAGCTGTTTTTT; CDR3 protein: CASSAQSEELFF
J gene: TRBJ1-2; clone size: -; D gene: TRBD1; V gene: TRBV24-1; CDR3 DNA: TGTGCCACCAGCGACAGGGCATGGTTTAGCGGCTACACCTTC; CDR3 protein: CATSDRAWFSGYTF
J gene: TRBJ1-1; clone size: -; D gene: TRBD1; V gene: TRBV5-6; CDR3 DNA: TGTGCCAGCAGCTTCGGACAGGGGTTGACTGAAGCTTTCTTT; CDR3 protein: CASSFGQGLTEAFF
J gene: TRBJ2-7; clone size: once; D gene: -; V gene: TRBV6-2/TRBV6-3; CDR3 DNA: TGTGCCAGCAGTTTCCCGACAGACTCCTACGAGCAGTACTTC; CDR3 protein: CASSFPTDSYEQYF
J gene: TRBJ2-1; clone size: -; D gene: -; V gene: TRBV11-1; CDR3 DNA: TGTGCCAGCAGCTTAGCGATCGTAGCTAGCTCCTACAATGAGCAGTTCTTC; CDR3 protein: CASSLAIVASSYNEQFF
J gene: TRBJ1-5; clone size: once; D gene: TRBD1; V gene: TRBV6-2/TRBV6-3; CDR3 DNA: TGTGCCAGCAGTTACTTTGGGGACAGGGGTAGCAATCAGCCCCAGCATTTT; CDR3 protein: CASSYFGDRGSNQPQHF
J gene: TRBJ2-7; clone size: -; D gene: -; V gene: TRBV7-9; CDR3 DNA: TGTGCCAGCAGCTCCACAGACTCCTACGAGCAGTACTTC; CDR3 protein: CASSSTDSYEQYF
J gene: TRBJ2-5; clone size: many; D gene: -; V gene: TRBV19; CDR3 DNA: TGTGCCAGTAGTACCCTCCAGGGGGCTGGGGGGGTAGAGACCCAGTACTTC; CDR3 protein: CASSTLQGAGGVETQYF
J gene: TRBJ2-4; clone size: -; D gene: -; V gene: TRBV28; CDR3 DNA: TGTGCCAGCAGGCCCCAGGGCGGGGACAAAAACATTCAGTACTTC; CDR3 protein: CASRPQGGDKNIQYF
J gene: TRBJ1-5; clone size: -; D gene: -; V gene: TRBV18; CDR3 DNA: TGTGCCAGCTCACCGCCCGGACATATGGTTGATCAGCCCCAGCATTTT; CDR3 protein: CASSPPGHMVDQPQHF
J gene: TRBJ1-5; clone size: -; D gene: -; V gene: TRBV19; CDR3 DNA: TGTGCCAGTAGTCTGGTCGGTCAGCCCCAGCATTTT; CDR3 protein: CASSLVGQPQHF
J gene: TRBJ2-3; clone size: once; D gene: TRBD2; V gene: TRBV24-1; CDR3 DNA: TGTGCCACCAGTACCGGGACTAGCAACACAGATACGCAGTATTTT; CDR3 protein: CATSTGTSNTDTQYF
J gene: TRBJ2-7; clone size: -; D gene: -; V gene: TRBV19; CDR3 DNA: TGTGCCAGTACCCCCGGCAGGGGAACCTACGAGCAGTACTTC; CDR3 protein: CASTPGRGTYEQYF
J gene: TRBJ1-5; clone size: -; D gene: -; V gene: TRBV6-2/TRBV6-3; CDR3 DNA: TGTGCCAGCAGTTACCCGACTCATTATAGCAATCAGCCCCAGCATTTT; CDR3 protein: CASSYPTHYSNQPQHF
J gene: TRBJ2-5; clone size: -; D gene: -; V gene: TRBV5-1; CDR3 DNA: TGCGCCAGCAGCTTGGGTGGGGGCTCGGAGGAGACCCAGTACTTC; CDR3 protein: CASSLGGGSEETQYF
J gene: TRBJ2-1; clone size: -; D gene: TRBD1; V gene: TRBV24-1; CDR3 DNA: TGTGCCACCAGTGAAGCACCCGGGACAGGGGTTCAGTTCTTC; CDR3 protein: CATSEAPGTGVQFF
J gene: TRBJ2-2; clone size: -; D gene: -; V gene: TRBV19; CDR3 DNA: TGTGCCAGTATTGGGCGTACGGAGAACACCGGGGAGCTGTTTTTT; CDR3 protein: CASIGRTENTGELFF
J gene: TRBJ1-3; clone size: -; D gene: -; V gene: TRBV5-6; CDR3 DNA: TGTGCCAGCAGGGCCGGGGGCACTGGAAACACCATATATTTT; CDR3 protein: CASRAGGTGNTIYF